This TCR beta chain was sequenced for a study of blood T cell repertoires in COVID-19. TCRdb's copy holds only in-frame clones and misses some; the assay was immunoSEQ multiplex PCR. Of 350,000 to 400,000 clones detected, roughly 90% appear once; the ten largest clones hold more than 0.9%. The CDR3 runs to 14 residues. With 3 bases removed from V and 6 bases from J, the gap between germline ends came to 12 bases. CDR1 and CDR2 (germline): SGDLS, YYNGEE. The chain combines TRBV9 with TRBJ2-2, with a possible D match to TRBD2 (6 bases). The clonotype originates from a woman in her twenties or thirties with acute COVID-19. Material for sequencing was PBMCs or T cells enriched from blood (not recorded which). Written as DNA, the CDR3 is TGTGCCAGCAGCGGCTACAGCGGGCCCGGGGAGCTGTTTTTT. Translated, it gives CASSGYSGPGELFF.